Listed here are 14 T cell receptor beta chains from one sample, sequenced in a study of T-cell memory formation after mild COVID-19. TCRdb re-called the 5' RACE reads with MiXCR, one entry per CDR3 protein. Among around 200,000 distinct CDR3 sequences listed, roughly 20% were seen once. Material: PBMCs or a T cell subset sorted from them (not recorded which). Receptors originate from a man aged 18 to 29 who had mild COVID-19 (a few samples of this study predate the infection). Cell type and time point are not known.

This sequence joins TRBV25-1 and TRBJ2-1, with 7 bases that match TRBD1. The CDR3 contains 15 residues. V trimming: 6 bases; J trimming: 5 bases; junction bases outside the gene matches: 10. Germline CDR1 reads MGHDK; CDR2 reads SYGVNS. The CDR3 sequence is CASSPIDRENNEQFF. The CDR3 nucleotides are TGTGCCAGCAGCCCCATCGACAGGGAAAACAATGAGCAGTTCTTC.

This clonotype has only a few counts. This rearrangement joins TRBV19 to TRBJ2-7; no reliable D call. Trimming removed 5 bases at V and 2 bases at J, with 10 bases between. This CDR3 has 13 residues. Germline CDR1 and CDR2: LNHDA and SQIVND (reference sequence). The CDR3 spells CASSYTGTYEQYF. The CDR3 nucleotides read TGTGCCAGTAGTTACACTGGAACCTACGAGCAGTACTTC.

This clonotype was seen a few times. The J gene is TRBJ2-1, the V gene TRBV7-2; D possibly corresponds to TRBD2 (6 bases). The CDR3 is 13 residues long. Germline V gives CDR1 SGHTA, CDR2 FQGNSA. V lost 5 bases to trimming and J lost 6 bases, with 11 bases between them. The CDR3 reads CASSPRTTNEQFF. CDR3 DNA: TGTGCCAGCAGCCCTAGGACTACCAATGAGCAGTTCTTC.

This clonotype appeared many times. The chain employs TRBV12-3 or TRBV12-4 and TRBJ1-1; D gene unclear. The CDR3 has 13 residues. V lost 3 bases and J 1 base, leaving 6 bases between the germline ends. DNA for the CDR3: TGTGCCAGCAGTTTCAGTCCGAACACTGAAGCTTTCTTT. Protein sequence: CASSFSPNTEAFF.

The rearrangement links TRBV20-1 to TRBJ2-5; 11 bases match TRBD2. Trimming took 4 bases from V and 4 from J; bases not matched to a gene: 5. Germline loops: CDR1 DFQATT, CDR2 SNEGSKA (reference sequence). The CDR3 runs 14 residues. CDR3 sequence: CSAIAGGPGETQYF. The CDR3, as DNA: TGCAGTGCTATAGCGGGGGGGCCGGGAGAGACCCAGTACTTC.

The rearrangement uses TRBV7-9 and TRBJ2-1; D possibly uses TRBD1 or TRBD2 (5 bases each). Germline values: CDR1 SEHNR, CDR2 FQNEAQ (reference sequence). V dropped 3 bases and J dropped 8 bases, with 14 bases sitting between them. CDR3 size: 14 residues. The CDR3 sequence: CASSFRRVGDEQFF. CDR3 coding DNA: TGTGCCAGCAGCTTCCGGCGAGTGGGGGATGAGCAGTTCTTC.

The chain recombines TRBV4-3 with TRBJ2-7; D is possibly TRBD1 or TRBD2 (5 bases each). V was trimmed by 0 bases and J by 7 bases, leaving 16 bases between them. This CDR3 contains 15 residues. Looked up from germline, CDR1 is LGHNA and CDR2 is YSLEER. As DNA, the CDR3 is TGCGCCAGCAGCCAAGATCGGACTGGGGCGGATGAGCAGTACGTC. Translated, it gives CASSQDRTGADEQYV.

The chain combines TRBV7-2 with TRBJ2-5; 8 bases agree with TRBD2. Trimming took 4 bases from V and 5 from J; bases not matched to a gene: 9. Germline V gene sequence: CDR1 SGHTA, CDR2 FQGNSA. The CDR3 loop spans 15 amino acids. As DNA, the CDR3 is TGTGCCAGCAGCTCACCGGGGGGGCCTTGGGAGACCCAGTACTTC. Residues: CASSSPGGPWETQYF.

This rearrangement joins TRBV4-2 to TRBJ2-3; 13 bases agree with TRBD2. Germline V gene lookup returns CDR1 LGHNA and CDR2 YNFKEQ. This CDR3 region has 16 residues. V lost 6 bases to trimming and J lost 1 base; unmatched junction nucleotides: 4. CDR3 DNA sequence: TGTGCCAGCAGACTAGCGGGGGGGCCCGGCACAGATACGCAGTATTTT. Protein product: CASRLAGGPGTDTQYF.

There are a few counts of this clonotype. The chain couples TRBV7-2 to TRBJ2-5; 7 nucleotides line up with TRBD1. The CDR3 runs 15 residues. With 4 bases clipped from V and 1 base from J, the junction kept 6 bases outside the gene matches. Germline CDR1 is SGHTA and CDR2 is FQGNSA. Here the CDR3 DNA reads TGTGCCAGCAGCTCCCACTCAGGGGGCCAAGAGACCCAGTACTTC. Protein: CASSSHSGGQETQYF. Full variable domain (outside the CDR3, taken from reference TRBV7-2 and TRBJ2-5): GAGVSQSPSNKVTEKGKDVELRCDPISGHTALYWYRQSLGQGLEFLIYFQGNSAPDKSGLPSDRFSAERTGGSVSTLTIQRTQQEDSAVYLCASSSHSGGQETQYFGPGTRLLVL.

This clonotype came up a few times. The chain carries TRBV5-1 and TRBJ2-1; 8 nucleotides agree with TRBD2. This CDR3 spans 17 amino acids. CDR1 and CDR2 from the germline V gene are SGHRS and YFSETQ. J gave up 6 bases and V 4 bases, and 15 bases lay outside the gene matches. The DNA for the CDR3 is TGCGCCAGCAGCCCGAGGTTTTTGGCGGGGGGCACCAATGAGCAGTTCTTC. It specifies CASSPRFLAGGTNEQFF.

This clonotype showed up just a few times. CDR3 coding DNA: TGTGCCAGCAGCTTTCGGCAGGGAGCAGAATCACCCCTCCACTTT. Translated, it gives CASSFRQGAESPLHF. The chain couples TRBV7-2 to TRBJ1-6; D is possibly TRBD1 (5 bases). CDR1 and CDR2 from the germline V gene are SGHTA and FQGNSA. The CDR3 loop spans 15 amino acids. V lost 3 bases and J 10 bases, leaving 16 bases between the germline ends.

J is TRBJ2-5 and V is TRBV7-9; 10 bases fit TRBD2. The J segment lost 4 bases and the V segment lost 5 bases, leaving 7 bases of the junction unmatched. The length of the CDR3 is 15 residues. From germline, CDR1 is SEHNR and CDR2 FQNEAQ (reference sequence). The CDR3 coding sequence is TGTGCCAGCAGCCCCGGACTAGCGGCATTAGAGACCCAGTACTTC. This gives the protein CASSPGLAALETQYF.

This clonotype was found many times. V usage is TRBV6-6 and J usage is TRBJ2-3; weak D call: TRBD2 (7 bases). Per germline, CDR1 MNHNY and CDR2 SVGAGI (reference sequence). This CDR3 has 13 amino acids. V gave up 4 bases and J gave up 4 bases, with 9 bases separating them. The CDR3 reads CASSWGGPDTQYF. DNA for the CDR3: TGTGCCAGCAGTTGGGGGGGCCCAGATACGCAGTATTTT.